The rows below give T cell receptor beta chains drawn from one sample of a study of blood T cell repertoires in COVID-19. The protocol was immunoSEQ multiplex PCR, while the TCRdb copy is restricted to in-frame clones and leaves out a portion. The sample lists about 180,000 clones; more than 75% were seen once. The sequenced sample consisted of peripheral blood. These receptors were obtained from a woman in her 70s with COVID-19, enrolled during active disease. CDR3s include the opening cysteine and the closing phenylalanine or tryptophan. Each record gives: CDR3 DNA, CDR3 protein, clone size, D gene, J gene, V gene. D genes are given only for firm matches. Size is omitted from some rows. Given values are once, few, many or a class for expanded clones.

DNA: TGCGCCAGCAGCCTCACCGGGACAGGGGTTACTGAAGCTTTCTTT
CDR3: CASSLTGTGVTEAFF
size: NA
D: TRBD1
J: TRBJ1-1
V: TRBV5-1

DNA: TGTGCCAGCAGTGAACGTCGGGGAGGCTACACCTTC
CDR3: CASSERRGGYTF
size: NA
D: NA
J: TRBJ1-2
V: TRBV2

DNA: TGCGCCAGCAGCCAAGTCCTAGCGGGAGCCGAGCAGTACTTC
CDR3: CASSQVLAGAEQYF
size: NA
D: TRBD2
J: TRBJ2-7
V: TRBV4-1

DNA: TGTGCCAGCAGAACAGATTGGGGACAGGGGGAAGCTTTCTTT
CDR3: CASRTDWGQGEAFF
size: once
D: TRBD1
J: TRBJ1-1
V: TRBV6-5

DNA: TGTGCCAGCAGCCTGACAGGTAGCAATCAGCCCCAGCATTTT
CDR3: CASSLTGSNQPQHF
size: few
D: NA
J: TRBJ1-5
V: TRBV3-1/TRBV3-2

DNA: TGTGCCAGCAGTTCGGGACAGGCGGAGACCCAGTACTTC
CDR3: CASSSGQAETQYF
size: NA
D: TRBD1
J: TRBJ2-5
V: TRBV28

DNA: TGTGCCAGCAGCTCTCCGGACAGGGGCTACGAGCAGTACTTC
CDR3: CASSSPDRGYEQYF
size: NA
D: TRBD1
J: TRBJ2-7
V: TRBV27

DNA: TGTGCCAGTAGTATGGGGACAGGGTTGTTGAACACTGAAGCTTTCTTT
CDR3: CASSMGTGLLNTEAFF
size: NA
D: TRBD1
J: TRBJ1-1
V: TRBV19

DNA: TGCAGTGCTAGTGGGGAGGGAACGGGCTACGAGCAGTACTTC
CDR3: CSASGEGTGYEQYF
size: NA
D: TRBD2
J: TRBJ2-7
V: TRBV20-1

DNA: TGTGCCAGCAGCTTGGCCTTAGTAGCGGATGACACAGATACGCAGTATTTT
CDR3: CASSLALVADDTDTQYF
size: NA
D: NA
J: TRBJ2-3
V: TRBV5-4

DNA: TGTGCCAGCAGCCCCCCGGGAAGTCCCAAGGTAAATGAGCAGTTCTTC
CDR3: CASSPPGSPKVNEQFF
size: NA
D: NA
J: TRBJ2-1
V: TRBV14

DNA: TGTGCCAGCTCACCCCCAGGCAGTGCTGAAGCTTTCTTT
CDR3: CASSPPGSAEAFF
size: once
D: NA
J: TRBJ1-1
V: TRBV18

DNA: TGTGCCAGCAGCTTGGGGACAGGCCCCACTGAAGCTTTCTTT
CDR3: CASSLGTGPTEAFF
size: NA
D: TRBD1
J: TRBJ1-1
V: TRBV11-2

DNA: TGTGCCAGCTCACGCTCCCAGGGCGACTCTGGAAACACCATATATTTT
CDR3: CASSRSQGDSGNTIYF
size: NA
D: NA
J: TRBJ1-3
V: TRBV18

DNA: TGTGCCAGCAGCTTGGGCGGCGGTTACAATGAGCAGTTCTTC
CDR3: CASSLGGGYNEQFF
size: NA
D: NA
J: TRBJ2-1
V: TRBV5-6

DNA: TGCGCCAGCGGAGGGGCGGAACAAGAGACCCAGTACTTC
CDR3: CASGGAEQETQYF
size: NA
D: NA
J: TRBJ2-5
V: TRBV5-1

DNA: TGTGCCAGTAGTACCGGACAGGTTAGCAATCAGCCCCAGCATTTT
CDR3: CASSTGQVSNQPQHF
size: NA
D: TRBD1
J: TRBJ1-5
V: TRBV19

DNA: TGTGCCAGCAGCCCTCCATCAGCTAGACTTGAGCAGTTCTTC
CDR3: CASSPPSARLEQFF
size: NA
D: NA
J: TRBJ2-1
V: TRBV28

DNA: TGTGCCAGCAGCGTAGCACTAGCGGGAGGGGAGCTGTTTTTT
CDR3: CASSVALAGGELFF
size: NA
D: TRBD2
J: TRBJ2-2
V: TRBV9

DNA: TGTGCCAGCAGTATTAGATCTAGCGTGGATGAGCAGTTCTTC
CDR3: CASSIRSSVDEQFF
size: NA
D: NA
J: TRBJ2-1
V: TRBV11-3

DNA: TGTGCCAGCTCGCTCCAGGGGGCGGACTATGGCTACACCTTC
CDR3: CASSLQGADYGYTF
size: once
D: TRBD1
J: TRBJ1-2
V: TRBV18

DNA: TGTGCCAGCAGCCCCGACAGGGTAGGGACCGGGGAGCTGTTTTTT
CDR3: CASSPDRVGTGELFF
size: NA
D: TRBD1
J: TRBJ2-2
V: TRBV7-2